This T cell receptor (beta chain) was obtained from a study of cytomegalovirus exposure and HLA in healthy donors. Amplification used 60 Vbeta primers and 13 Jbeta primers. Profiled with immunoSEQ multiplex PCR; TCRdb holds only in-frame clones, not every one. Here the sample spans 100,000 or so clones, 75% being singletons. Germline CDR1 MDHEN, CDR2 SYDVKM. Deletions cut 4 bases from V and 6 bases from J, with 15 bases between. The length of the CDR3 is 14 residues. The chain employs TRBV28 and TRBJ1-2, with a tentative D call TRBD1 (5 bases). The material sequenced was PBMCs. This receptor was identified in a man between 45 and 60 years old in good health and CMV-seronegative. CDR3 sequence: CASSSRQLAHGYTF. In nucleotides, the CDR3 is TGTGCCAGCAGTTCACGACAGCTGGCGCATGGCTACACCTTC.